This TCR beta chain was obtained from a study of blood T cells in healthy people across ages. Notes on the study in general: Aged donors had fewer naive CD4+ cells and lower diversity than long-lived donors.

Peripheral blood from each donor was collected in a volume of approximately 10 milliliters. Germline V gives CDR1 WSHSY, CDR2 SAAADI. Trimming took 0 bases from V and 4 from J, leaving 7 bases between them. The CDR3 runs 14 residues. As for this clonotype: Antigen: not known.

Through a sample-barcoded 5' primer and a J-beta primer mix, a second PCR was run for about 6 to 11 cycles. TCRdb redid the calling of the 5' RACE reads with MiXCR, one entry per CDR3 protein. The sample lists approximately 580,000 distinct CDR3 sequences; approximately 25% were seen once. This sample also belongs to another study, concerning T cells of mothers and their children. From that second work: There was no detection of any persistent microchimeric T cell clones.

Sequenced sample: blood. This receptor was identified in a boy aged 5-17 years in good health. The chain uses TRBV10-2 and TRBJ2-1; perhaps TRBD2 as D (6 bases). CDR3 region: CASSESSGYNEQFF. CDR3 nucleotide sequence: TGCGCCAGCAGTGAGTCGAGCGGGTACAATGAGCAGTTCTTC.